This T cell receptor (beta chain) was recovered during a study of CD4 T cells in relation to SARS-CoV-2 and coronaviruses. Turning to the study itself: Convalescent patients had median age 38.5 years, range roughly 20 to 72.

This CDR3 region has 17 residues. As regards this clone: Antigen specificity is unknown.

Study results and caveats: No crossreactivity against non-spike viral proteins was tested here.

CD4 enrichment then naive enrichment separated naive from memory CD4+ cells. Produced via immunoSEQ multiplex PCR; TCRdb's table is partial and in-frame only. The table records tens of thousands of clones, roughly 88% of them present only once. The receptor was derived from an adult with COVID-19. This chain joins TRBV21-1 and TRBJ1-2; TRBD1 is taken as the D call from the table, unchecked against the DNA. TRBV21-1 is flagged as a pseudogene. The sample taken for sequencing was memory CD4+ T cells from PBMCs. CDR3 sequence reads: CASSKLESTGVDYGYTF. CDR3 nucleotide sequence: TGTGCCAGCAGCAAACTGGAATCGACAGGGGTGGACTATGGCTACACCTTC.